The present T cell receptor beta chain was sequenced within a study of OX40 agonist ivuxolimab in advanced cancers. Data came from immunoSEQ multiplex PCR; TCRdb stores just in-frame clones and leaves some out. The sample contains 96,000 or so clones, 84% of which appear only once. The CDR3 length is 16 residues. The germline V gene has CDR1 KGHSH and CDR2 LQKENI. J was trimmed by 0 bases and V by 0 bases; bases with no gene match: 3. For this clone: The antigen remains undetermined.

Study observations and caveats: Among expanded peripheral T cells, antigen specificity went undetermined. The mean number of expanded clones was higher in CD8+ T cells than in CD4+.

The rearrangement uses TRBV18 and TRBJ2-7, with 9 bases fitting TRBD1. Here the sequenced sample was CD4+ or CD8+ T cells sorted from blood, taken in a trial of the OX40 agonist ivuxolimab. The TCR originated in an adult with an advanced solid tumor such as melanoma, head and neck, liver or kidney cancer. The CDR3 coding sequence is TGTGCCAGCTCACCACCTCGGGGACAGGGCTCCTACGAGCAGTACTTC. Protein product: CASSPPRGQGSYEQYF.